This T cell receptor (beta chain) was obtained from a study of blood T cells in healthy people across ages. A sample-barcoded 5' primer and a J-beta primer mix were used in a second PCR of roughly 7 to 11 cycles. One entry per CDR3 protein, called by TCRdb with MiXCR from the 5' RACE reads. The table lists 730,000 or so distinct CDR3 sequences, less than 45% of them singletons, with about 30% in the top ten. Study-level findings and limits: Diversity figures based on one million T cells were deemed too low.

There were healthy Caucasian individuals from Russia, aged roughly 6 to 90, serving as donors. Donors gave 8 to 10 milliliters of peripheral blood apiece. This clonotype appeared a few times. Its antigen is still unknown. The sequencing sample was made of blood. The clonotype originates from a man at least 80 years old in good health.

The CDR3: CASSLATDISTDTQYF. As DNA, the CDR3 is TGCGCCAGCAGCTTGGCCACCGACATAAGCACAGATACGCAGTATTTT. This chain uses TRBV5-1 with TRBJ2-3; D is uncertain. Trimming took 0 bases from V and 0 from J, leaving 11 bases between them. Germline CDR1 is SGHRS and CDR2 is YFSETQ. The length of the CDR3 is 16 residues.